This entry lists 24 T cell receptor beta chains sequenced from one sample in a study of identical twins. MiXCR, run by TCRdb on the 5' RACE reads, gives a single entry per CDR3 protein. The table has some 240,000 distinct CDR3 sequences, over 9.5% seen once. Source material: memory T cells sorted from blood. Every receptor here comes from a man in his fifties in good health.

This clonotype was found a few times. The chain recombines TRBV9 with TRBJ1-2, with D perhaps matching TRBD1 (6 bases). The V and J ends lost 0 bases and 5 bases respectively, with 14 bases between them. Germline V gene data show CDR1 as SGDLS and CDR2 as YYNGEE. This CDR3 spans 15 amino acids. CDR3 sequence: CASSVVGGGRYGYTF. The CDR3 DNA is TGTGCCAGCAGCGTAGTCGGAGGGGGACGGTATGGCTACACCTTC.

This clonotype was seen repeatedly, ten times or more. The chain links TRBV6-2 or TRBV6-3 to TRBJ2-1, with 14 bases lining up with TRBD2. Germline CDR1 is MNHEY and CDR2 is SVGEGT. This CDR3 contains 17 residues. Germline trimming cut 3 bases from V and 7 bases from J; bases unmatched to any gene: 8. CDR3 sequence (DNA): TGTGCCAGCAGTTATTGGGGACTAGCGGGAGAAAGAAATGAGCAGTTCTTC. The encoded protein is CASSYWGLAGERNEQFF.

At least ten counts were recorded for this clonotype. This rearrangement joins TRBV7-9 to TRBJ1-1, with D perhaps matching TRBD1 (5 bases). Looked up from germline, CDR1 is SEHNR and CDR2 is FQNEAQ (reference sequence). This CDR3 spans 14 amino acids. With 5 bases removed from V and 4 bases from J, the gap between germline ends came to 14 bases. Here the CDR3 reads CASSPQAGTTEAFF. Here the CDR3 DNA reads TGTGCCAGCAGCCCTCAGGCGGGGACCACTGAAGCTTTCTTT.

The chain joins TRBV7-9 to TRBJ2-1; D is ambiguous. Germline CDR1 reads SEHNR; CDR2 reads FQNEAQ (reference sequence). Trimming stripped 2 bases from V and 7 bases from J, with 6 bases between. The length of the CDR3 is 12 residues. The CDR3 coding sequence is TGTGCCAGCAGCTTAATGCTTAATGAGCAGTTCTTC. Translated, it gives CASSLMLNEQFF.

The rearrangement uses TRBV20-1 and TRBJ1-1, with a tentative D call TRBD1 (5 bases). Per germline, CDR1 DFQATT and CDR2 SNEGSKA (reference sequence). V was clipped by 6 bases and J by 3 bases, with 20 bases between them. This CDR3 has 15 residues. The CDR3 here is CSALALGGSDTEAFF. The CDR3, as DNA: TGCAGTGCACTGGCCCTCGGGGGGTCGGACACTGAAGCTTTCTTT.

This clonotype was observed a few times. The gene calls are TRBV11-1 and TRBJ2-7; 9 nucleotides line up with TRBD2. The CDR3 has 18 amino acids. V lost 4 bases, J lost 4 bases, and 17 bases stayed unmatched. The germline V gene has CDR1 SGHAT and CDR2 FQDESV (reference sequence). The CDR3 spells CASSSQSSLAGRPYEQYF. CDR3 nucleotide sequence: TGTGCCAGCAGCTCCCAGTCGAGTCTAGCGGGACGCCCTTACGAGCAGTACTTC.

The chain couples TRBV7-2 to TRBJ1-1, with TRBD1 identical over 11 bases. Germline V gives CDR1 SGHTA, CDR2 FQGNSA. V shed 4 bases and J 3 bases; nucleotides not matched to a gene: 1. The CDR3 runs 14 residues. In DNA, the CDR3 is TGTGCCAGCAGCTCGGGACAGGGGGACACTGAAGCTTTCTTT. Translation: CASSSGQGDTEAFF.

This clonotype has a count of ten or more. The V and J genes are TRBV12-3 or TRBV12-4 and TRBJ1-2; unclear D gene. V was cut by 5 bases and J by 7 bases, with 17 bases left in between. The CDR3 runs to 14 residues. The CDR3, as DNA: TGTGCCAGCAGTAGAGAGCGGACGCCGGCTGGCTACACCTTC. It specifies CASSRERTPAGYTF.

Note on this clonotype: A much larger clone lies a single base off, so this may be a read error. The chain combines TRBV4-3 with TRBJ2-3, with 13 bases fitting TRBD2. The CDR3 consists of 17 residues. Per germline, CDR1 LGHNA and CDR2 YSLEER. Losses at the gene ends were 2 bases for V and 7 bases for J; bases not matched to a gene: 9. The DNA for the CDR3 is TGCGCCAGCAGCCAACGGACTAGCGGGAGTTTGTCACATACGCAGTATTTT. This encodes CASSQRTSGSLSHTQYF.

This clonotype was seen at least ten times. This chain connects TRBV12-3 or TRBV12-4 to TRBJ2-5; unclear D gene. This CDR3 is 11 amino acids long. V was shortened by 8 bases and J by 4 bases, with 8 bases between the two germline ends. The CDR3 sequence: CASGGRETQYF. CDR3 nucleotides: TGTGCCAGCGGCGGTAGAGAGACCCAGTACTTC.

The V and J genes are TRBV19 and TRBJ2-1; either TRBD1 or TRBD2 may supply D (6 bases each). This CDR3 is 15 amino acids long. Germline V gene lookup returns CDR1 LNHDA and CDR2 SQIVND (reference sequence). V was shortened by 5 bases and J by 0 bases, with 11 bases between the two germline ends. The chain's CDR3 is CASSAGQNSYNEQFF. CDR3 coding DNA: TGTGCCAGTAGTGCGGGACAAAACTCCTACAATGAGCAGTTCTTC.

This clonotype turned up a few times. The CDR3 here is CASSLGLAGGIYEQYF. The CDR3 DNA follows: TGTGCCAGCAGTTTAGGACTCGCGGGGGGGATCTACGAGCAGTACTTC. This rearrangement joins TRBV27 to TRBJ2-7; 9 bases line up with TRBD2. Looked up from germline, CDR1 is MNHEY and CDR2 is SMNVEV (reference sequence). V dropped 2 bases and J dropped 3; count of bases not matched to a gene: 8. This CDR3 comprises 16 residues.

The table lists this clonotype with many counts. The chain combines TRBV2 with TRBJ2-6; a weak D match, TRBD2 (6 bases). V lost 4 bases to trimming and J lost 4 bases, with 11 bases between them. This CDR3 has 15 residues. CDR1 is SNHLY, CDR2 FYNNEI, per germline. The CDR3 nucleotides read TGTGCCAGCAGTGCGTCCGCGGGAGGGGCCAACGTCCTGACTTTC. Translated: CASSASAGGANVLTF.

This clonotype was observed many times. The J gene is TRBJ1-6, the V gene TRBV12-3 or TRBV12-4; D remains ambiguous. Trimming removed 6 bases at V and 5 bases at J, with 17 bases between. The CDR3 sequence is 16 residues long. The DNA of the CDR3 is TGTGCCAGCAGACCCGGATCGGATCCTAATAATTCACCCCTCCACTTT. As protein: CASRPGSDPNNSPLHF.

In its sample, this clonotype was seen many times. CDR3: CASSSLNRDRGLSPLHF. DNA for the CDR3: TGTGCCAGCAGCTCGCTAAACCGGGACAGGGGGCTGTCACCCCTCCACTTT. The chain links TRBV11-2 to TRBJ1-6; 12 bases are a match to TRBD1. J lost 10 bases, V lost 4 bases, and 11 bases had no gene match. This CDR3 region has 17 residues. Germline CDR1 and CDR2: SGHAT and FQNNGV.

This clonotype was seen ten or more times. This rearrangement joins TRBV25-1 to TRBJ2-7; D tentatively fits TRBD1 or TRBD2 (6 bases each). The CDR3 is 12 amino acids. Trimming shortened V by 7 bases and J by 7 bases, and 14 bases separated the two germline ends. The germline gives CDR1 MGHDK, CDR2 SYGVNS. The DNA for the CDR3 is TGTGCCAGCACCCGACAGGCGGGGGAGCAGTACTTC. It codes for CASTRQAGEQYF.

This clonotype has a count of ten or more. This sequence joins TRBV9 and TRBJ2-3, with a tentative D call TRBD1 (5 bases). Germline V gives CDR1 SGDLS, CDR2 YYNGEE. This CDR3 region has 19 residues. Trimming pared 0 bases from V and 0 bases from J, leaving 20 bases between. The CDR3 DNA reads as TGTGCCAGCAGCGTAGCTCCCTCGGGTGCAGGGTTAAGCACAGATACGCAGTATTTT. The encoded protein is CASSVAPSGAGLSTDTQYF.

Many counts were recorded for this clonotype. J is TRBJ1-2 and V is TRBV28; tentatively, D is TRBD1 (6 bases). CDR1 and CDR2 (germline): MDHEN, SYDVKM. The germline V and J ends were trimmed by 5 bases and 7 bases, with 8 bases remaining between them. This CDR3 region has 11 residues. In DNA form, the CDR3 reads TGTGCCAGCAGTCGGGACACTGGCTACACCTTC. Translated, it gives CASSRDTGYTF.

This clonotype was seen at least ten times. This sequence joins TRBV12-3 or TRBV12-4 and TRBJ2-1; 8 nucleotides align to TRBD2. V dropped 7 bases and J dropped 0; count of bases not matched to a gene: 8. The CDR3 runs to 16 residues. The CDR3 here is CASNPGGSSSYNEQFF. DNA of the CDR3: TGTGCCAGCAATCCGGGGGGGTCTAGCTCCTACAATGAGCAGTTCTTC.

This clonotype has a handful of counts. V is TRBV6-1 and J is TRBJ2-3; tentative D call: TRBD2 (6 bases). There are 16 residues in the CDR3. V was pared by 6 bases and J by 4 bases, with 20 bases between. Germline loops: CDR1 MNHNS, CDR2 SASEGT. For the CDR3, the DNA is TGTGCCAGCAGGGAGGGACCGGGGAATCAGGCAGATACGCAGTATTTT. This translates into CASREGPGNQADTQYF.

This clonotype showed up many times. This chain links TRBV5-1 with TRBJ1-1; D possibly corresponds to TRBD1 (5 bases). This CDR3 is 13 amino acids long. Trimming left V 0 bases short and J 5 bases short, with 8 bases between. The germline gives CDR1 SGHRS, CDR2 YFSETQ. CDR3: CASSLEWGTEAFF. The CDR3 DNA reads TGCGCCAGCAGCTTGGAATGGGGGACTGAAGCTTTCTTT.

This clonotype has at least ten counts. The chain joins TRBV29-1 to TRBJ2-3; 8 bases align to TRBD2. The CDR3 contains 15 residues. CDR1 and CDR2 from the germline V gene are SQVTM and ANQGSEA. With V trimmed by 4 bases and J by 2 bases, 8 bases remained unmatched. In nucleotides, the CDR3 is TGCAGCGTTGGGGGAGCGGGGGCCAACACAGATACGCAGTATTTT. Translated: CSVGGAGANTDTQYF.

The table lists this clonotype with a few counts. This chain links TRBV7-2 with TRBJ2-2, with TRBD1 matching over 7 bases. Losses at the gene ends were 3 bases for V and 4 bases for J; bases not matched to a gene: 5. The CDR3 sequence is 15 residues long. Germline values: CDR1 SGHTA, CDR2 FQGNSA. The CDR3 nucleotides are TGTGCCAGCAGCTTTTTGGGACAGAGCACCGGGGAGCTGTTTTTT. It translates to CASSFLGQSTGELFF.

CDR3 region: CSAGGQGNFRETQYF. For the CDR3, the DNA is TGCAGTGCCGGAGGACAGGGGAATTTTCGAGAGACCCAGTACTTC. The V gene is TRBV20-1, the J gene TRBJ2-5, with TRBD1 identical over 9 bases. Per germline, CDR1 DFQATT and CDR2 SNEGSKA (reference sequence). The CDR3 totals 15 residues. J lost 4 bases, V lost 6 bases, and 12 bases had no gene match.